The rows below give T cell receptor beta chains drawn from one sample of a study of identical twins. TCRdb redid the calling of the 5' RACE reads with MiXCR, one entry per CDR3 protein. Of about 520,000 distinct CDR3 sequences in the sample, 20% to 25% were seen once. The sample was also linked to a second study, of T cells expressing NK-cell markers.

The specimen sequenced was CD4+ T cells sorted from blood. Source of these receptors: a woman in her late teens or twenties in good health. Both conserved end residues are part of each CDR3. D genes are given only for firm matches. The size field is filled for only some rows; it gives once, few, many or a size class.

D gene	V gene	clone size	J gene	CDR3 DNA	CDR3 protein
-	TRBV18	few	TRBJ2-1	TGTGCCAGCTCACCACAAGGTCGGGCCACCGTCAATGAGCAGTTCTTC	CASSPQGRATVNEQFF
-	TRBV29-1	few	TRBJ1-1	TGCAGCGTTGCGGTCCACACTGAAGCTTTCTTT	CSVAVHTEAFF
TRBD2	TRBV6-5	many	TRBJ2-1	TGTGCCAGCAGTTACCGCGGGACTAGCTTCTACAATGAGCAGTTCTTC	CASSYRGTSFYNEQFF
-	TRBV12-3/TRBV12-4	-	TRBJ1-5	TGTGCCAGCATAAAGAAGTTCGGTCAGCCCCAGCATTTT	CASIKKFGQPQHF
TRBD1	TRBV7-3	many	TRBJ1-6	TGTGCCAGCAGCTCGACAGGGGGCAGATCACCCCTCCACTTT	CASSSTGGRSPLHF
TRBD1	TRBV12-3/TRBV12-4	many	TRBJ1-1	TGTGCCAGCAGTTCCCCGACGGGCAGGGGGGCTGAAGCTTTCTTT	CASSSPTGRGAEAFF
TRBD2	TRBV29-1	once	TRBJ2-3	TGCAGCACTAGCGGGGGCGGGAGAACAGATACGCAGTATTTT	CSTSGGGRTDTQYF
TRBD1	TRBV28	once	TRBJ2-7	TGTGCCAGCAGTTTAACGGGACAGGGTTCCTACGAGCAGTACTTC	CASSLTGQGSYEQYF
TRBD2	TRBV29-1	many	TRBJ2-7	TGCAGCGCCTCCATGGGGGGGGAAAAGCAGTACTTC	CSASMGGEKQYF
TRBD1	TRBV6-1	few	TRBJ1-2	TGTGCCAGCAAGATCCGGGACAGGGCTCGGGGTGGCTACACCTTC	CASKIRDRARGGYTF
TRBD1	TRBV29-1	many	TRBJ1-2	TGCAGCGTTGGTCGTGGGACAGGGCTACGTGGCTACACCTTC	CSVGRGTGLRGYTF
-	TRBV27	few	TRBJ2-7	TGTGCCAGCAGTTTATATCGGACCTACACCGAGCAGTACTTC	CASSLYRTYTEQYF
TRBD1	TRBV7-9	few	TRBJ2-7	TGTGCCAGCAGCTTAAAGGGGGCATCCTACGAGCAGTACTTC	CASSLKGASYEQYF
TRBD2	TRBV30	-	TRBJ2-1	TGTGCCTGGAGTCTTCTAGCGGGGACTGAGCAGTTCTTC	CAWSLLAGTEQFF
TRBD1	TRBV7-9	once	TRBJ2-7	TGTGCCAGCAGCTTATCCGGGACAGGGAAGAACGAGCAGTACTTC	CASSLSGTGKNEQYF
TRBD1	TRBV7-2	few	TRBJ1-1	TGTGCCAGCAGCCCACAGGGGGCCCCGAACACTGAAGCTTTCTTT	CASSPQGAPNTEAFF
-	TRBV12-3/TRBV12-4	few	TRBJ2-7	TGTGCCAGCAGCCCCCGGGGGGCAAGCGACTACGAGCAGTACTTC	CASSPRGASDYEQYF
TRBD1	TRBV20-1	-	TRBJ1-5	TGCAGTGCTAGGGAGACAGGGTCCAATCAGCCCCAGCATTTT	CSARETGSNQPQHF
TRBD2	TRBV7-9	-	TRBJ2-7	TGTGCCAGCAGCTTAGCTAGCGGGGGTACCTACGAGCAGTACTTC	CASSLASGGTYEQYF
-	TRBV7-2	-	TRBJ1-2	TGTGCCAGCAGCCGGCCCCCGGAACGGAACTATGGCTACACCTTC	CASSRPPERNYGYTF